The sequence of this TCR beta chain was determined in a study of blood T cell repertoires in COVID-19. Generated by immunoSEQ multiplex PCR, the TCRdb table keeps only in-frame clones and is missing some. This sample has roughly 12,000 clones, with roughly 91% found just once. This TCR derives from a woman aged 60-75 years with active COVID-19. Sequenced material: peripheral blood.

DNA of the CDR3: TGCGCCAGCAGCGTGTCCGGGACTAGCGGGAGGGAGCAGTACTTC. The encoded protein is CASSVSGTSGREQYF. This rearrangement joins TRBV5-1 to TRBJ2-7; 15 positions match TRBD2. V was pared by 4 bases and J by 7 bases, with 6 bases of the junction left unmatched. Germline V gene sequence: CDR1 SGHRS, CDR2 YFSETQ. The CDR3 contains 15 residues.